One sample yielded the 8 T cell receptor beta chains listed below, sequenced in a study of T cells after yellow fever vaccination. Via MiXCR, TCRdb re-called the 5' RACE reads, giving one row per CDR3 protein. The sample has 20,000 to 25,000 distinct CDR3 sequences; around 3.4% are singletons. The sample was PBMCs, either bulk or a sorted T-cell subset (CD4+, CD8+, memory, or dextramer-sorted; not recorded which), taken about 41 days after the first yellow fever vaccination. The source is a man younger than 30 who received the YFV17D yellow fever vaccine.

In its sample, this clonotype was seen many times. J is TRBJ2-5 and V is TRBV6-5; D possibly matches TRBD1 or TRBD2 (5 bases each). V lost 0 bases to trimming and J lost 4 bases, with 15 bases between them. The CDR3 is 16 amino acids. Germline lookup yields CDR1 MNHEY and CDR2 SVGAGI. CDR3 bases: TGTGCCAGCAGTTACTCGTGGACTCCTAGGGGAGAGACCCAGTACTTC. It is translated as CASSYSWTPRGETQYF.

This clonotype has at least ten counts. The chain joins TRBV12-3 or TRBV12-4 to TRBJ1-2; no clear D. The CDR3 is 15 amino acids. The V end was cut by 5 bases, the J end by 6 bases, with 19 bases between. In DNA, the CDR3 is TGTGCCAGCAGTCTAGGCGGGTACTCCCTCCATGGCTACACCTTC. This encodes CASSLGGYSLHGYTF.

In its sample, this clonotype was seen many times. This rearrangement joins TRBV20-1 to TRBJ1-2; a weak D match, TRBD1 (5 bases). CDR3 length: 14 residues. Germline V gene sequence: CDR1 DFQATT, CDR2 SNEGSKA (reference sequence). V lost 5 bases to trimming and J lost 1 base, with 14 bases between them. DNA for the CDR3: TGCAGTGCTCCAAGCGGGACGGTTAACTATGGCTACACCTTC. It yields the protein CSAPSGTVNYGYTF.

The table lists this clonotype with many counts. The chain carries TRBV19 and TRBJ1-5; D uncertain. V shed 8 bases and J shed 0 bases, with 14 bases lying between them. This CDR3 has 15 residues. Germline CDR1 LNHDA, CDR2 SQIVND (reference sequence). The CDR3: CASRGEEYSNQPQHF. CDR3 coding DNA: TGTGCCAGTCGCGGGGAGGAATATAGCAATCAGCCCCAGCATTTT.

V is TRBV7-2 and J is TRBJ1-2; tentative D call: TRBD1 (5 bases). This CDR3 comprises 14 residues. Germline CDR1 reads SGHTA; CDR2 reads FQGNSA. The V end was cut by 1 base, the J end by 8 bases, with 14 bases between. CDR3 amino acids: CASSLEGQGGGYTF. CDR3 nucleotide sequence: TGTGCCAGCAGCTTAGAGGGTCAGGGCGGCGGCTACACCTTC.

Ten or more counts support this clonotype. The V call is TRBV4-3, the J call TRBJ1-4; 7 bases agree with TRBD1. There are 15 residues in the CDR3. Germline V gene lookup returns CDR1 LGHNA and CDR2 YSLEER. V gave up 4 bases and J gave up 7 bases; unmatched junction bases: 9. The CDR3 is CASSRREGAGEKLFF. The CDR3 DNA follows: TGCGCCAGCAGCCGTAGGGAGGGGGCGGGTGAAAAACTGTTTTTT.

At least ten counts were recorded for this clonotype. The chain has TRBV12-3 or TRBV12-4 and TRBJ1-4; D uncertain. V lost 6 bases to trimming and J lost 1 base, with 9 bases between them. The CDR3 has 14 amino acids. The CDR3 DNA sequence: TGTGCCAGCAGCCCACCCGGAACTAATGAAAAACTGTTTTTT. It translates to CASSPPGTNEKLFF.

This clonotype was seen at least ten times. This chain links TRBV5-1 with TRBJ2-5; 13 bases agree with TRBD2. V shed 0 bases and J 5 bases; nucleotides not matched to a gene: 4. Germline V gene lookup returns CDR1 SGHRS and CDR2 YFSETQ. The CDR3 consists of 16 residues. CDR3 coding DNA: TGCGCCAGCAGCTTGGGGACTAGCGGGGGATCGGAGACCCAGTACTTC. This translates into CASSLGTSGGSETQYF. The full variable domain, with the rest looked up from reference TRBV5-1 and TRBJ2-5, is KAGVTQTPRYLIKTRGQQVTLSCSPISGHRSVSWYQQTPGQGLQFLFEYFSETQRNKGNFPGRFSGRQFSNSRSEMNVSTLELGDSALYLCASSLGTSGGSETQYFGPGTRLLVL.